This is a list of T cell receptor beta chains from one sample in a study of blood T cell repertoires in COVID-19. The method was immunoSEQ multiplex PCR; TCRdb's version includes in-frame clones alone and lacks a portion of them. This repertoire shows about 260,000 clones, more than 85% found once; its top ten account for under 3%. What was sequenced was peripheral blood. The receptor set was obtained from a person aged 18 to 30 with COVID-19, enrolled during active disease. Each CDR3 is given with its conserved first and last residue. A D gene is named only where the DNA matches it firmly. Size is stated for part of the rows, as once, few or many counts, or as a class when the clone is expanded.

cdr3_nt cdr3_aa j_call v_call d_call clone_size
TGTGCCAGCCAGACAGGCTACTACGAGCAGTACTTC CASQTGYYEQYF TRBJ2-7 TRBV28 NA NA
TGTGCCAGCAGGGGGGACGGCGGGGGAAATTCACCCCTCCACTTT CASRGDGGGNSPLHF TRBJ1-6 TRBV2 NA NA
TGTGCCAGCAAGGCGGGACCCGCCACAGATACGCAGTATTTT CASKAGPATDTQYF TRBJ2-3 TRBV6-5 NA once
TGTGCCAGCAGCCGAGACAGGGCCGGGGCCAACGTCCTGACTTTC CASSRDRAGANVLTF TRBJ2-6 TRBV14 TRBD1 NA
TGTGCCAGCAGCTTAGATTCAGGGTGGAACTCTGGGGCCAACGTCCTGACTTTC CASSLDSGWNSGANVLTF TRBJ2-6 TRBV7-3 NA NA
TGTGCCAGCACCAGGGGACTAATCCGCAACAATGAGCAGTTCTTC CASTRGLIRNNEQFF TRBJ2-1 TRBV21-1 NA NA
TGTGCCAGCTCTCCGGGGTACCAAGAGACCCAGTACTTC CASSPGYQETQYF TRBJ2-5 TRBV18 NA NA
TGTGCCAGCAGACCCACGGGACTGAGCTCCTACGAGCAGTACTTC CASRPTGLSSYEQYF TRBJ2-7 TRBV28 NA NA
TGTGCCAGCAGTTCCAACCCCACCGGTCCTGGAAACACCATATATTTT CASSSNPTGPGNTIYF TRBJ1-3 TRBV6-2/TRBV6-3 NA NA
TGTGCCAGCAGCCTCACCCAGGTGGGGAGGACCTACGAGCAGTACTTC CASSLTQVGRTYEQYF TRBJ2-7 TRBV13 NA NA
TGTGCCAGTGATGGGACTAGCGGGGGCGGGGAGCAGTACTTC CASDGTSGGGEQYF TRBJ2-7 TRBV2 TRBD2 NA
TGTGCCAGCAGCCCGGGGACAGGGAAGGAGTACAATGAGCAGTTCTTC CASSPGTGKEYNEQFF TRBJ2-1 TRBV11-2 TRBD1 NA
TGTGCCAGCAGCTTAGTGGCCCTTGGTTTCAGGGCCCCCTACAATGAGCAGTTCTTC CASSLVALGFRAPYNEQFF TRBJ2-1 TRBV7-9 NA NA
TGTGCCAGCAGCTTGGATAGCGTTGAGCAGTTCTTC CASSLDSVEQFF TRBJ2-1 TRBV5-5 NA NA
TGTGCCAGCAGCCCCTCATACTGGGAGACCCAGTACTTC CASSPSYWETQYF TRBJ2-5 TRBV9 NA NA
TGTGCCACCAGTGGACAGGCGAACACTGAAGCTTTCTTT CATSGQANTEAFF TRBJ1-1 TRBV24-1 NA NA
TGCAGCGTTGATTTGGTACAGGGGACAGATACGCAGTATTTT CSVDLVQGTDTQYF TRBJ2-3 TRBV29-1 TRBD1 NA
TGTGCCAGCAGGCACAAACAACTGTTTTTT CASRHKQLFF TRBJ1-4 TRBV2 NA NA
TGTGCCACCAGTGGGGGACAGGGAGAGAACTATGGCTACACCTTC CATSGGQGENYGYTF TRBJ1-2 TRBV24-1 TRBD1 NA
TGCGCCAGCAGGCCTGTCAGGGAAGCTGGAAACACCATATATTTT CASRPVREAGNTIYF TRBJ1-3 TRBV4-1 NA NA
TGTGCCAGCAGCGTCAGGGACTCTGGAAACACCATATATTTT CASSVRDSGNTIYF TRBJ1-3 TRBV9 NA NA
TGTGCCAGTAGTATTGGGGGGACAGGGGGCGCGGAGACCCAGTACTTC CASSIGGTGGAETQYF TRBJ2-5 TRBV19 TRBD1 NA
TGTGCCAGCAGCAAACGCGTTTCGAACACCGGGGAGCTGTTTTTT CASSKRVSNTGELFF TRBJ2-2 TRBV21-1 NA NA
TGTGCCAGCAGCTTAAGCGGGGTAGAGACCCAGTACTTC CASSLSGVETQYF TRBJ2-5 TRBV13 TRBD2 NA
TGCGCCAGCAGCCATCGGGAGAACACTGAAGCTTTCTTT CASSHRENTEAFF TRBJ1-1 TRBV4-1 NA few
TGTGCCATCAGTGAGACTACCTCTGTTACGCCTGGCTACACCTTC CAISETTSVTPGYTF TRBJ1-2 TRBV10-3 NA NA
TGTGCCAGCAGCTTGGGGATAGCGGGATCTTACAATGAGCAGTTCTTC CASSLGIAGSYNEQFF TRBJ2-1 TRBV5-6 TRBD2 NA
TGTGCCAGCAGTGACAGGGGGCGGGCAGATACGCAGTATTTT CASSDRGRADTQYF TRBJ2-3 TRBV27 TRBD1 NA
TGTGCCAGCAGTGAAGAAGATGGGACAGGGGGACAGCCCCAGCATTTT CASSEEDGTGGQPQHF TRBJ1-5 TRBV6-1 TRBD1 NA
TGTGCCAGCAGCCAAGATCCGCGGCAGCCCCAGCATTTT CASSQDPRQPQHF TRBJ1-5 TRBV3-1/TRBV3-2 NA NA
TGTGCCAGCAAAGGACTCCCAGATGGCTACACCTTC CASKGLPDGYTF TRBJ1-2 TRBV2 NA NA
TGTGCCACCAGTAGGGTGGGGAGCGGGGAGCAGTACTTC CATSRVGSGEQYF TRBJ2-7 TRBV24-1 NA NA
TGTGCCAGCAGCGTCACGGACAGTCTTGCAACTAATGAAAAACTGTTTTTT CASSVTDSLATNEKLFF TRBJ1-4 TRBV9 NA few
TGTGCTAGTGGTTTATGGGGGGTTGGGAACATTCAGTACTTC CASGLWGVGNIQYF TRBJ2-4 TRBV12-5 NA NA
TGTGCCAGCAGTGTGGGGACAGCTAAATTAGAGACCCAGTACTTC CASSVGTAKLETQYF TRBJ2-5 TRBV2 TRBD1 NA
TGTGCCAGCAGCGAGGGACTAGCGCCGCCCTACAATGAGCAGTTCTTC CASSEGLAPPYNEQFF TRBJ2-1 TRBV9 TRBD2 few
TGCGCCACGACGGCGGGAGGCGGCTTCGAGCAGTACTTC CATTAGGGFEQYF TRBJ2-7 TRBV10-2 TRBD2 NA
TGTGCCACCAGCTCTCACCACAGCAACACTGAAGCTTTCTTT CATSSHHSNTEAFF TRBJ1-1 TRBV24-1 NA once
TGTGCCACCAGCAGAGACTGGGCTAGCAGACGCACAGATACGCAGTATTTT CATSRDWASRRTDTQYF TRBJ2-3 TRBV15 NA NA
TGTGCCAGCAACCGCGGGGTCAATGAAAAACTGTTTTTT CASNRGVNEKLFF TRBJ1-4 TRBV5-6 NA once
TGTGCCAGCGGACAGGGCTATGGCTACACCTTC CASGQGYGYTF TRBJ1-2 TRBV3-1/TRBV3-2 TRBD1 NA
TGTGCCAGCAGCTTAGAATACAGTAAAGGCTACACCTTC CASSLEYSKGYTF TRBJ1-2 TRBV7-9 NA NA
TGTGCCAGCAGCCAAGATCGGAGCGGGAGGCCCAATGAGCAGTTCTTC CASSQDRSGRPNEQFF TRBJ2-1 TRBV4-2 TRBD2 NA
TGTGCCAGCAGCTTAGCGACGGGGGGGAATTGGCATCAGCCCCAGCATTTT CASSLATGGNWHQPQHF TRBJ1-5 TRBV7-9 NA NA
TGTGCCAGCAGTGAGAGCTACCACAGGGCTGGGGCCAACGTCCTGACTTTC CASSESYHRAGANVLTF TRBJ2-6 TRBV6-1 NA NA